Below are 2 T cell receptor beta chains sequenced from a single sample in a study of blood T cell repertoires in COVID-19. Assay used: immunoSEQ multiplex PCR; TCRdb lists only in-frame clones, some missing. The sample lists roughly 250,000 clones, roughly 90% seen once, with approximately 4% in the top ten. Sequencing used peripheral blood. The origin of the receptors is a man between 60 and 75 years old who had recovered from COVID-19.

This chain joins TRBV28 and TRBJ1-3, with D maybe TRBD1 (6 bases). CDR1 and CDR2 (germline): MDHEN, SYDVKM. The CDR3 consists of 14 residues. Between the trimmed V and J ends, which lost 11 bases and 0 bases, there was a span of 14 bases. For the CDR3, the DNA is TGTGCCGGGTCGACAGGCGACTCTGGAAACACCATATATTTT. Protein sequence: CAGSTGDSGNTIYF. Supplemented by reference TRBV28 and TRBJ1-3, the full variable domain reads DVKVTQSSRYLVKRTGEKVFLECVQDMDHENMFWYRQDPGLGLRLIYFSYDVKMKEKGDIPEGYSVSREKKERFSLILESASTNQTSMYLCAGSTGDSGNTIYFGEGSWLTVV.

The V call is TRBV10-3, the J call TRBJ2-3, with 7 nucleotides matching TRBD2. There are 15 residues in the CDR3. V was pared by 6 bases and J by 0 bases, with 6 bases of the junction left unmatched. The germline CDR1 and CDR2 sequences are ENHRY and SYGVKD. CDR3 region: CAIRDPGGSTDTQYF. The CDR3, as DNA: TGTGCCATCAGGGACCCGGGGGGTAGCACAGATACGCAGTATTTT.